Each of the 4 T cell receptor beta chains below was sequenced from the same sample in a study of identical twins (dated by TCRdb to about 2016). The library was obtained by 5' RACE. Instrument used: Illumina HiSeq 2000. Using fastp trimming at Q25 and MiXCR clonotype assembly, TCRdb reanalyzed the public sequencing data and kept in-frame beta chains. A single entry per CDR3 protein holds the most common genes and DNA from its merged rows. The sample table shows approximately 140,000 distinct CDR3 sequences, and under 4.5% are seen once. The ten most abundant clones make up 8.1% of the sample. The sample comprised memory T cells sorted from blood. Interpreted using the paper, the cell subset or site label stands for: CD45RO+ enriched T cells. All receptors derive from a man between 18 and 35 years old in good health.

This clonotype was counted ten times or more. V gene TRBV18 combines with J gene TRBJ1-4; D may be TRBD1 (5 bases). CDR3 size: 14 residues. Germline CDR1 is KGHSH and CDR2 is LQKENI. Trimming removed 1 base from V and 8 bases from J, with 11 bases in between. In nucleotides, the CDR3 is TGTGCCAGCTCACCACAGGTCAGGGCGGAAAAACTGTTTTTT. The encoded protein is CASSPQVRAEKLFF.

This clonotype showed up many times. The chain recombines TRBV20-1 with TRBJ1-2, with 8 bases aligning to TRBD1. This CDR3 spans 14 amino acids. With 4 bases clipped from V and 6 bases from J, the junction kept 10 bases outside the gene matches. From germline, CDR1 is DFQATT and CDR2 SNEGSKA (reference sequence). This CDR3 is CSATTTGAPDGYTF. Here the CDR3 DNA reads TGCAGTGCTACCACGACAGGGGCCCCGGATGGCTACACCTTC.

Ten or more counts support this clonotype. Written as DNA, the CDR3 is TGTGCCAGCAATAAGGGGAACCCCTACAATGAGCAGTTCTTC. Its protein product is CASNKGNPYNEQFF. The V gene is TRBV27, the J gene TRBJ2-1; TRBD1 is a possible D gene (5 bases). The CDR3 contains 14 residues. Trimming shortened V by 7 bases and J by 2 bases, and 12 bases separated the two germline ends. The germline CDR1 and CDR2 sequences are MNHEY and SMNVEV (reference sequence).

This clonotype was seen ten or more times. V gene TRBV5-1 combines with J gene TRBJ2-1, with 8 nucleotides matching TRBD2. Unmatched junction bases numbered 6, after V lost 5 bases and J lost 2 bases. The germline V gene has CDR1 SGHRS and CDR2 YFSETQ. The CDR3 runs 15 residues. CDR3 in amino acids: CASRALAATYNEQFF. The CDR3 bases are TGCGCCAGCAGAGCACTAGCGGCTACCTACAATGAGCAGTTCTTC.